The source of this T cell receptor (beta chain) is a study of blood T cell repertoires in COVID-19. TCRdb keeps only in-frame clones here, not all; method: immunoSEQ multiplex PCR. The data contain about 69,000 clones, around 90% of them singletons. V lost 1 base, J lost 1 base, and 17 bases lay in between. CDR1 is MGHRA, CDR2 YSYEKL, per germline. The CDR3 runs 18 residues. This clone was observed a handful of times. The sequencing sample was made of peripheral blood. The sequence was collected from a woman in her sixties or seventies with active COVID-19. This chain joins TRBV4-1 and TRBJ2-1; a weak D match, TRBD1 (6 bases). The CDR3 loop reads CASSQGLIGGGSYNEQFF. In DNA, the CDR3 is TGCGCCAGCAGCCAAGGATTGATAGGGGGTGGGTCCTACAATGAGCAGTTCTTC.